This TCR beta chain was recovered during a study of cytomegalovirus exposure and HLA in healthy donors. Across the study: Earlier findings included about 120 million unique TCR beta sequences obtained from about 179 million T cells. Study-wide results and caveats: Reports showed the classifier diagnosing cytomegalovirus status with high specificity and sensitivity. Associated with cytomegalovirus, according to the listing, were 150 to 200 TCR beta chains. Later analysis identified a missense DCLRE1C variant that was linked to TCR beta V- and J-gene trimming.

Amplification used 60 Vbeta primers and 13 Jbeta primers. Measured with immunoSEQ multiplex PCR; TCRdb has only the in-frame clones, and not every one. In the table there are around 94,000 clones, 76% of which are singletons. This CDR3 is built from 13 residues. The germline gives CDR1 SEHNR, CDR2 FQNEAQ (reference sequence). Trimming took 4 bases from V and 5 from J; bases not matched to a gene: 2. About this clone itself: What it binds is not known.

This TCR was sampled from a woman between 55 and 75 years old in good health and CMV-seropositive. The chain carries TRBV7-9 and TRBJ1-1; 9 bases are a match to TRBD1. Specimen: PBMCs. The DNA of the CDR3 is TGTGCCAGCAGCTGGACAGGGGTTACTGAAGCTTTCTTT. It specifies CASSWTGVTEAFF.